This T cell receptor beta chain originates from a study of vaccination and CD4 T cells after COVID-19. Treatment noted: approximately nine-day PBMC culture with coronavirus spike peptide pools or control peptides (ViraFEST assay). The CDR3 spans 13 residues. CDR1 is ENHRY and CDR2 is SYGVKD in the germline V gene. Trimming took off 4 bases at V and 2 bases at J, with 8 bases between the two ends. CD4+ T cells that had been cultured provided DNA sequenced with the Oncomine TCR Beta short-read assay. TCRdb re-analysed the PCR reads in MiXCR, keeping a single row per CDR3 protein. The sample comprises some 18,000 distinct CDR3 sequences, 48% of which are singletons, and around 2.6% rests with the top ten. This clonotype was picked up a small number of times. Its target is unknown.

The receptor comes from a human donor who had recovered from COVID-19. This chain uses TRBV10-3 with TRBJ1-1; no definite D call. The sample consisted of CD4+ T cells from blood, cultured in vitro, taken after SARS-CoV-2 vaccination. The CDR3 nucleotides are TGTGCCATCAGTGGGTTGGCTAACACTGAAGCTTTCTTT. Residues: CAISGLANTEAFF.